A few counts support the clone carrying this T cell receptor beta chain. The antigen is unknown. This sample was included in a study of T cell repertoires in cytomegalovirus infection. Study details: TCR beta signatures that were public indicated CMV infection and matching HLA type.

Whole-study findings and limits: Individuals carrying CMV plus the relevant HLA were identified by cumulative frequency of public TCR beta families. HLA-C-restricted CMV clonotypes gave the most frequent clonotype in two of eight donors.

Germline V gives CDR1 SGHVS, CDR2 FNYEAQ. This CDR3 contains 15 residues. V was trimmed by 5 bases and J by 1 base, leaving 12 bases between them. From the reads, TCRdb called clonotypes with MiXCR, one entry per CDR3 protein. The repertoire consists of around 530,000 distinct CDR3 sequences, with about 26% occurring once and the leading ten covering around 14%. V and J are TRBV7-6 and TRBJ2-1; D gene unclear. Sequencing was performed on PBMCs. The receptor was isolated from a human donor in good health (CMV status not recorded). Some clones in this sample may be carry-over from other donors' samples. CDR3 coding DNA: TGTGCCAGCAGCATAGGCGACGGGTCCTACAATGAGCAGTTCTTC. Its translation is CASSIGDGSYNEQFF.